Listed below are T cell receptor beta chains from one sample, sequenced in a study of blood T cell repertoires in COVID-19. Sequencing used immunoSEQ multiplex PCR; TCRdb keeps in-frame clones, though not all of them. The table shows around 100,000 clones, with under 80% occurring only once. Source material: peripheral blood. Receptor source: an older man with active or convalescent COVID-19. CDR3s include the opening cysteine and the closing phenylalanine or tryptophan. D genes are given only for firm matches. Rows give clone size only sometimes, using once, few, many, or a class for an expanded clone.

abundance,v_gene,j_gene,d_gene,CDR3nt,CDR3aa
-,TRBV6-5,TRBJ2-5,-,TGTGCCAGCAGGCGGACAGTCCAAGAGACCCAGTACTTC,CASRRTVQETQYF
-,TRBV20-1,TRBJ1-2,-,TGCAGTGCTAGTATTCAGGGTCCCTATGGCTACACCTTC,CSASIQGPYGYTF
-,TRBV28,TRBJ1-4,TRBD1,TGTGCCAGCAGTCCAGGGACAGGGTATGGTGAAAAACTGTTTTTT,CASSPGTGYGEKLFF
-,TRBV11-2,TRBJ2-2,-,TGTGCCAGCAGCTTTGGCAAGACCGGGGAGCTGTTTTTT,CASSFGKTGELFF
-,TRBV7-2,TRBJ2-5,-,TGTGCCAGCAGCTTAGAACTGCCCAGGGCCCAGTACTTC,CASSLELPRAQYF
-,TRBV19,TRBJ2-4,-,TGTGCCAGTAGTGCCGATCAAATCCCGGGGTACATTCAGTACTTC,CASSADQIPGYIQYF
-,TRBV9,TRBJ2-2,TRBD1,TGTGCCAGCAGCCAAACTGACAGGGAAACCGGGGAGCTGTTTTTT,CASSQTDRETGELFF
-,TRBV12-5,TRBJ1-6,-,TGTGCTAGTGGTTTCGGAGATTATAATTCACCCCTCCACTTT,CASGFGDYNSPLHF
few,TRBV2,TRBJ1-5,TRBD1,TGTGCCAGCAGTCCTGGACAGGGTCGAAATCAGCCCCAGCATTTT,CASSPGQGRNQPQHF
few,TRBV5-1,TRBJ2-3,-,TGCGCCAGCAGCTCCCCGGAGAGAGTAGATACGCAGTATTTT,CASSSPERVDTQYF